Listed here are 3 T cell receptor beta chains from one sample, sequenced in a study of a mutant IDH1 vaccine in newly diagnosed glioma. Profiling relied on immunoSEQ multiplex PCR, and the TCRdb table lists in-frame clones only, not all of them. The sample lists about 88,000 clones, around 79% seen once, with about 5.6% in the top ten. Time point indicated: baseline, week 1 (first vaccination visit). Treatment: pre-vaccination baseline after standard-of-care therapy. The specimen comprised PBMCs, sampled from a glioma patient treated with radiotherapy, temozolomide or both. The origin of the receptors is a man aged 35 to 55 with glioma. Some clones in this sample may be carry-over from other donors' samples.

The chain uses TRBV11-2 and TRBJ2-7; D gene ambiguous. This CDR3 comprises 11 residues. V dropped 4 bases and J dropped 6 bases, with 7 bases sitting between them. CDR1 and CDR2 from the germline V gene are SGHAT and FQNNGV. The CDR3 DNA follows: TGTGCCAGCAGCTCTGGCGTCGAGCAGTACTTC. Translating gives CASSSGVEQYF.

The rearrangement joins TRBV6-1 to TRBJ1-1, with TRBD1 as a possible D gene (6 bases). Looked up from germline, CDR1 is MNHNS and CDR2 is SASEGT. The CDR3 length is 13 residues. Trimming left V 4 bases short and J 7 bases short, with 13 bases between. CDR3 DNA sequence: TGTGCCAGCAGTGCCCTAGGGGGGGGTGAAGCTTTCTTT. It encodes CASSALGGGEAFF.

In nucleotides, the CDR3 is TGTGCCAGCAGCTTGACAGGGGGCGCATTGGCAGCTTTCTTT. This codes for CASSLTGGALAAFF. The rearrangement uses TRBV5-4 and TRBJ1-1; 9 bases are shared with TRBD1. V shed 1 base and J 10 bases; nucleotides not matched to a gene: 8. Germline V gives CDR1 SGHNT, CDR2 YYREEE (reference sequence). The CDR3 is 14 residues long.